This record looks at one TCR beta chain sequence and its context. The antigen is unknown. Profiling relied on immunoSEQ multiplex PCR, and the TCRdb table lists in-frame clones only, not all of them. Among fewer than 40,000 clones listed, roughly 90% were seen once. These data belong to a study of T cells in localized non-small cell lung cancer. Study-level results: Longer overall survival accompanied higher blood T cell density. Adjacent lung held a median roughly 60 of the top 100 tumor clones. There was higher T cell clonality in uninvolved adjacent lung than in tumor, and it was highest there. Multi-region tumor sequencing was not done, so intratumor heterogeneity could not be excluded.

With 5 bases removed from V and 1 base from J, the gap between germline ends came to 11 bases. CDR3 length: 14 amino acids. Germline assignment: CDR1 LGHNA and CDR2 YNFKEQ. The material sequenced was peripheral blood mononuclear cells, taken before any cancer treatment. The receptor's source is a woman between 35 and 75 years old with stage III lung adenocarcinoma. The chain recombines TRBV4-2 with TRBJ1-1; D uncertain. The CDR3 loop is CASSDRARNTEAFF. CDR3 DNA sequence: TGTGCCAGCAGCGATAGGGCCCGGAACACTGAAGCTTTCTTT.